The 26 T cell receptor beta chains below were found in one sample sequenced in a study of T cell repertoires in cytomegalovirus infection (dated by TCRdb to about 2019). Sequenced using an Illumina HiSeq 1500. The public reads were reanalyzed by TCRdb: fastp trimming at Q25, MiXCR alignment, in-frame beta chains only. Rows with a matching CDR3 protein are joined into one entry that keeps the most common DNA and genes. This sample lists more than 250,000 distinct CDR3 sequences; about 13% were detected once. 8.5% to 9% of the sample lies in the top ten. The material sequenced was PBMCs. These receptors originate from a human donor in good health (CMV status not recorded). Some clones in this sample may be carry-over from other donors' samples.

DNA for the CDR3: TGTGCCAGCAGCTTAGGGGACAGGGTCGGTCAGCCCCAGCATTTT. Its protein product is CASSLGDRVGQPQHF. This chain joins TRBV7-9 and TRBJ1-5, with 9 bases matching TRBD1. The CDR3 runs to 15 residues. CDR1 and CDR2 from the germline V gene are SEHNR and FQNEAQ (reference sequence). After removal of 1 base from V and 6 bases from J, the junction contained 4 bases not matched to a gene.

This clonotype was seen at least ten times. The V and J genes are TRBV4-1 and TRBJ1-1, with 8 nucleotides matching TRBD1. The V segment lost 1 base and the J segment 3 bases; nucleotides outside the gene matches: 1. Germline CDR1 and CDR2: MGHRA and YSYEKL. This CDR3 contains 14 residues. Written as DNA, the CDR3 is TGCGCCAGCAGCCAAGGGACAGGGTACACTGAAGCTTTCTTT. As protein: CASSQGTGYTEAFF.

This clonotype was counted only a few times. The chain has TRBV4-3 and TRBJ2-2, with a tentative D call TRBD2 (6 bases). The germline CDR1 and CDR2 sequences are LGHNA and YSLEER. The CDR3 consists of 16 residues. The ends were cut back, 1 base at V and 5 bases at J, with 14 bases in the middle. The CDR3 nucleotides are TGCGCCAGCAGCCAAGGGAGGGCAGGGCGAACCGGGGAGCTGTTTTTT. Protein: CASSQGRAGRTGELFF.

This chain links TRBV20-1 with TRBJ2-5; 11 bases are shared with TRBD2. This CDR3 spans 17 amino acids. The germline gives CDR1 DFQATT, CDR2 SNEGSKA (reference sequence). V shed 0 bases and J 1 base; nucleotides not matched to a gene: 7. CDR3 sequence (DNA): TGCAGTGCTAGAGATAGCGGGGGGGCTTGGACCCAAGAGACCCAGTACTTC. Amino acids: CSARDSGGAWTQETQYF.

This clonotype was counted at least ten times. The rearrangement links TRBV7-2 to TRBJ2-7; a weak D match, TRBD1 (5 bases). This CDR3 contains 14 residues. CDR1 SGHTA and CDR2 FQGNSA come from the germline V gene. V lost 2 bases and J 1 base, leaving 9 bases between the germline ends. The CDR3 loop reads CASSLHRLSYEQYF. CDR3 nucleotides: TGTGCCAGCAGCTTACACAGGTTATCCTACGAGCAGTACTTC.

With respect to this clonotype: This may come from a read error, since a much larger clone is one base off. The CDR3 bases are TGTGCCAGCAGTCACAGGGGGCCGGCGCAGCCCCAGCATTTT. It translates to CASSHRGPAQPQHF. This sequence joins TRBV12-3 or TRBV12-4 and TRBJ1-5; 9 bases agree with TRBD1. CDR3 length: 14 amino acids. The trim removed 5 bases at V and 7 bases at J, leaving 6 bases unmatched.

The V gene is TRBV7-6, the J gene TRBJ2-1, with D possibly TRBD2 on 6 matching bases. The CDR3 has 14 residues. Trimming cost V 11 bases and J 4 bases, with 18 bases left between them. CDR1 and CDR2 (germline): SGHVS, FNYEAQ. CDR3 region: CASGGRGRYNEQFF. The CDR3 DNA is TGTGCCTCCGGTGGGCGGGGTCGGTACAATGAGCAGTTCTTC.

This clonotype was detected many times. The V and J genes are TRBV7-2 and TRBJ1-6, with D perhaps TRBD1 (5 bases). The germline V gene has CDR1 SGHTA and CDR2 FQGNSA. Trimming left V 7 bases short and J 4 bases short, with 14 bases between. CDR3 size: 15 residues. The CDR3 DNA reads TGTGCCAGCAACCCGTTGGGGGGATATAATTCACCCCTCCACTTT. This translates into CASNPLGGYNSPLHF.

J is TRBJ2-5 and V is TRBV29-1, with 7 bases fitting TRBD2. In germline, CDR1 is SQVTM, CDR2 ANQGSEA. CDR3 size: 13 residues. With V trimmed by 5 bases and J by 4 bases, 7 bases remained unmatched. CDR3 DNA: TGCAGCGTTATTCCGGGGGGAACAGAGACCCAGTACTTC. Its protein is CSVIPGGTETQYF.

This clonotype was seen a few times. V usage is TRBV20-1 and J usage is TRBJ1-4; no clear D. V lost 1 base and J 7 bases, leaving 7 bases between the germline ends. The CDR3 is 12 residues long. Germline CDR1 is DFQATT and CDR2 is SNEGSKA (reference sequence). The CDR3 DNA is TGCAGTGCTAGAGGGGTGGGTGAAAAACTGTTTTTT. The encoded protein is CSARGVGEKLFF.

This clonotype came up many times. This chain connects TRBV7-8 to TRBJ2-5; D is uncertain. Germline values: CDR1 SGHVS, CDR2 FQNEAQ. The length of the CDR3 is 14 residues. V was pared by 1 base and J by 0 bases, with 6 bases between. CDR3 protein: CASSLGMYQETQYF. Written as DNA, the CDR3 is TGTGCCAGCAGCTTAGGGATGTACCAAGAGACCCAGTACTTC.

This clonotype was seen more than once but under ten times. The chain recombines TRBV28 with TRBJ2-7; perhaps TRBD1 as D (5 bases). This CDR3 has 14 residues. V was shortened by 3 bases and J by 4 bases, with 13 bases between the two germline ends. Looked up from germline, CDR1 is MDHEN and CDR2 is SYDVKM. Here the CDR3 reads CASSFGRAEYEQYF. CDR3 DNA: TGTGCCAGCAGTTTTGGCAGGGCAGAGTACGAGCAGTACTTC.

This clonotype was detected many times. V gene TRBV7-2 combines with J gene TRBJ2-3, with TRBD2 matching 8 bases. Germline-derived CDR1 and CDR2 are SGHTA and FQGNSA. CDR3 size: 16 residues. The V gene end was trimmed by 3 bases and the J gene end by 4 bases; junction bases not matched to a gene: 9. CDR3 loop: CASSFGAGGRSDTQYF. DNA for the CDR3: TGTGCCAGCAGCTTCGGCGCGGGAGGAAGGTCAGATACGCAGTATTTT.

Ten or more counts support this clonotype. The chain employs TRBV6-1 and TRBJ2-2, with D uncertain. Deletions cut 8 bases from V and 1 base from J, with 17 bases between. The CDR3 has 16 amino acids. CDR1 is MNHNS, CDR2 SASEGT, per germline. CDR3 residues: CASLERGLGNTGELFF. The DNA for the CDR3 is TGTGCCAGCCTCGAGAGAGGTCTAGGGAACACCGGGGAGCTGTTTTTT.

This chain uses TRBV29-1 with TRBJ2-3; a possible D gene is TRBD1 (5 bases). The CDR3 covers 13 residues. Germline-derived CDR1 and CDR2 are SQVTM and ANQGSEA. V was trimmed by 4 bases and J by 0 bases, leaving 8 bases between them. CDR3 loop: CSVGQLSTDTQYF. DNA of the CDR3: TGCAGCGTTGGACAGTTAAGCACAGATACGCAGTATTTT.

This clonotype occurred a few times. The chain links TRBV29-1 to TRBJ2-5; TRBD1 or TRBD2 may be the D gene (5 bases each). This CDR3 spans 12 amino acids. V was pared by 8 bases and J by 5 bases, with 15 bases between. Germline CDR1 SQVTM, CDR2 ANQGSEA. CDR3 sequence (DNA): TGCAGCAACCTGGGGGTAGGGGAGACCCAGTACTTC. This sequence encodes CSNLGVGETQYF.

This sequence joins TRBV6-6 and TRBJ1-6; 8 bases agree with TRBD1. Germline values: CDR1 MNHNY, CDR2 SVGAGI (reference sequence). V lost 7 bases to trimming and J lost 8 bases; unmatched junction nucleotides: 7. The CDR3 has 14 residues. CDR3 loop: CASKPQGAYSPLHF. The CDR3 DNA reads TGTGCCAGCAAACCCCAGGGGGCCTATTCACCCCTCCACTTT.

This clonotype came up many times. The V call is TRBV7-2, the J call TRBJ1-1; unclear D gene. Germline CDR1 reads SGHTA; CDR2 reads FQGNSA. Trimming left V 5 bases short and J 3 bases short, with 7 bases between. The CDR3 totals 12 residues. CDR3 amino acids: CASSNSHTEAFF. The CDR3 DNA reads TGTGCCAGCAGCAACAGCCACACTGAAGCTTTCTTT.

The chain carries TRBV7-8 and TRBJ2-7; D not certain. Germline V gene sequence: CDR1 SGHVS, CDR2 FQNEAQ. V lost 2 bases to trimming and J lost 5 bases, with 7 bases between them. The CDR3 covers 12 residues. CDR3 region: CASSLWSDEQYF. Written as DNA, the CDR3 is TGTGCCAGCAGCTTATGGAGTGACGAGCAGTACTTC. The variable domain in full, with the rest retrieved from reference TRBV7-8 and TRBJ2-7, is GAGVSQSPRYKVAKRGQDVALRCDPISGHVSLFWYQQALGQGPEFLTYFQNEAQLDKSGLPSDRFFAERPEGSVSTLKIQRTQQEDSAVYLCASSLWSDEQYFGPGTRLTVT.

V is TRBV6-2 or TRBV6-3 and J is TRBJ2-2; D is unclear. This CDR3 has 14 amino acids. Germline values: CDR1 MNHEY, CDR2 SVGEGT. The V and J ends lost 2 bases and 2 bases respectively, with 6 bases between them. The DNA for the CDR3 is TGTGCCAGCAGTTACATCGGCAACACCGGGGAGCTGTTTTTT. Translated: CASSYIGNTGELFF.

Concerning this clonotype: A much larger clone differs by one base, so this may be a read error. This chain uses TRBV12-3 or TRBV12-4 with TRBJ2-7, with TRBD2 identical over 7 bases. The V segment lost 3 bases and the J segment 3 bases; nucleotides outside the gene matches: 8. This CDR3 spans 15 amino acids. CDR3 protein: CASSLPGASGYEQYF. DNA for the CDR3: TGTGCCAGCAGTTTGCCCGGGGCTAGCGGCTACGAGCAGTACTTC.

This chain joins TRBV4-1 and TRBJ2-3, with TRBD2 as a possible D gene (6 bases). This CDR3 spans 14 amino acids. Germline values: CDR1 MGHRA, CDR2 YSYEKL. Deletions cut 3 bases from V and 0 bases from J, with 7 bases between. This chain's CDR3 is CASSHGGSTDTQYF. The CDR3 region has the DNA TGCGCCAGCAGCCACGGAGGGAGCACAGATACGCAGTATTTT.

This clonotype has only a few counts. This rearrangement joins TRBV28 to TRBJ1-2, with D unresolved. Looked up from germline, CDR1 is MDHEN and CDR2 is SYDVKM. The V end lost 6 bases, the J end lost 4 bases, and 9 bases lay between the germline ends. CDR3 length: 12 amino acids. In nucleotides, the CDR3 is TGTGCCAGCAGATCGGGGTTCTATGGCTACACCTTC. Its translation is CASRSGFYGYTF.

This chain joins TRBV27 and TRBJ1-6, with TRBD1 as a possible D gene (5 bases). Germline V gene data show CDR1 as MNHEY and CDR2 as SMNVEV (reference sequence). The CDR3 runs to 21 residues. V was pared by 0 bases and J by 0 bases, with 21 bases between. CDR3 in DNA: TGTGCCAGCAGTTTATCGTTCTACCCCACCAGGGAAGCCTCCTATAATTCACCCCTCCACTTT. Translation: CASSLSFYPTREASYNSPLHF.

This clonotype was counted only a few times. The chain employs TRBV5-5 and TRBJ2-3; no clear D. The V and J ends lost 0 bases and 2 bases respectively, with 10 bases between them. The CDR3 is made up of 15 amino acids. Germline-derived CDR1 and CDR2 are SGHKS and YYEKEE (reference sequence). The CDR3 DNA sequence: TGTGCCAGCAGCTTGGAAGGCCACACCACAGATACGCAGTATTTT. Amino acid sequence: CASSLEGHTTDTQYF.

This clonotype came up a few times. The gene calls are TRBV7-9 and TRBJ2-3; the D gene is possibly TRBD2 (7 bases). Trimming took off 6 bases at V and 6 bases at J, with 13 bases between the two ends. This CDR3 has 13 residues. Per germline, CDR1 SEHNR and CDR2 FQNEAQ (reference sequence). As DNA, the CDR3 is TGTGCCAGCAGGTCGGGGGGCTGGGATACGCAGTATTTT. Protein sequence: CASRSGGWDTQYF.